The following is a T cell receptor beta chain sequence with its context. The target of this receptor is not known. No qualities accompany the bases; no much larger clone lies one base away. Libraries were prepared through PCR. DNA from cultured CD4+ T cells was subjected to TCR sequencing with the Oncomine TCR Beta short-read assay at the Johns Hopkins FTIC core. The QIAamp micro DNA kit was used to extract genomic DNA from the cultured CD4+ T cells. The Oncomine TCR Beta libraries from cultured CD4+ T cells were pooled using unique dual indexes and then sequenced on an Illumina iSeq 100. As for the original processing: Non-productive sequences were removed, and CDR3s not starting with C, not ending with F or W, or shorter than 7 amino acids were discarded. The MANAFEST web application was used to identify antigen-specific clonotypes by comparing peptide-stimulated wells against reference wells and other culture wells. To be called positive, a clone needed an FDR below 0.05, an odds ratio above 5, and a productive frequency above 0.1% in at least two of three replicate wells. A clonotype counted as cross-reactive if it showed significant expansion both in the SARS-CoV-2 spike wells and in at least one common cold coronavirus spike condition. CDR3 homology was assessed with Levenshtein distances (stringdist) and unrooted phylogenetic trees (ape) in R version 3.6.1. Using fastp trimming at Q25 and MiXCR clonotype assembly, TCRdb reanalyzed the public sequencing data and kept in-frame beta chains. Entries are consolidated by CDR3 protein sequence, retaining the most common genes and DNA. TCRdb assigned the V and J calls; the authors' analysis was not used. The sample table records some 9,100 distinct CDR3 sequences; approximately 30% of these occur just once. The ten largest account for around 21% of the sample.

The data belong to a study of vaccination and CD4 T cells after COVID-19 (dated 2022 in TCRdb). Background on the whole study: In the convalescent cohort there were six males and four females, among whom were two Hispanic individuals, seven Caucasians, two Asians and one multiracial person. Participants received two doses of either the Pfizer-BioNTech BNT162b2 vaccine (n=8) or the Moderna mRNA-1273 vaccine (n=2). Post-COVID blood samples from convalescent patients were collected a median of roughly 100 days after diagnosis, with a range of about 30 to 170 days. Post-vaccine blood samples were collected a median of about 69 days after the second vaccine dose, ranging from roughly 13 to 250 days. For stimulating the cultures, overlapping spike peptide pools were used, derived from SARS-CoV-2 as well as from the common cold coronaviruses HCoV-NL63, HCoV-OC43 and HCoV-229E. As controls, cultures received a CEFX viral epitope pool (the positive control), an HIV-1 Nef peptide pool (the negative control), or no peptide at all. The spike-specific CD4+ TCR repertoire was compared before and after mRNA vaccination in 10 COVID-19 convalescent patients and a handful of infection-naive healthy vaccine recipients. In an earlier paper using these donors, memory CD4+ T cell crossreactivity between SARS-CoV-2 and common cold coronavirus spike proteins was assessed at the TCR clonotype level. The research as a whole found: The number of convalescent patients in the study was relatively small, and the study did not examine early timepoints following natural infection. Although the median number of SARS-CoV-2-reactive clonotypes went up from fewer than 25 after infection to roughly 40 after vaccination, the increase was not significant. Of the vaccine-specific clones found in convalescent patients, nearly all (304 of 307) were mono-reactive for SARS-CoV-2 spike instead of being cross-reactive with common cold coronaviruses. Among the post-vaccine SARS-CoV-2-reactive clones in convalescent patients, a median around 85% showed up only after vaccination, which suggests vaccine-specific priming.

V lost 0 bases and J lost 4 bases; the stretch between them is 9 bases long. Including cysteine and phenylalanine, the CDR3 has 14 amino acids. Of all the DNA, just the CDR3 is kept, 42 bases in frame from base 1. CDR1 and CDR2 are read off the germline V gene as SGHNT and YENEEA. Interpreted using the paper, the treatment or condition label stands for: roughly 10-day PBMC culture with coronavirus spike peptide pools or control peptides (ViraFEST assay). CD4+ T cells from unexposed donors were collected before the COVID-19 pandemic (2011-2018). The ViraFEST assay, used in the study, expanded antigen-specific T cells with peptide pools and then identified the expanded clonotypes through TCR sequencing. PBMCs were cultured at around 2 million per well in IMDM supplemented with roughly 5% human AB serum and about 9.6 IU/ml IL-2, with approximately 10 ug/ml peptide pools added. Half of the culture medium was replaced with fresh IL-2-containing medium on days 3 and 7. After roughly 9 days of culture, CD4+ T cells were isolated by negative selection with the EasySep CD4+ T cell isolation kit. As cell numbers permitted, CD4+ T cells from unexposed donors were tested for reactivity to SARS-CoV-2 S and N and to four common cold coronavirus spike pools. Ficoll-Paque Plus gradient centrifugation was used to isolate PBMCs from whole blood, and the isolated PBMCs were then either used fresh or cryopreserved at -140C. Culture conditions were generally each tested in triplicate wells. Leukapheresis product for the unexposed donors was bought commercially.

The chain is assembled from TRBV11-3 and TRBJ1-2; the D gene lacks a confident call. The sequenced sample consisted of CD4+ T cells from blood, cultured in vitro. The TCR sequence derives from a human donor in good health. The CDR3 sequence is CASSLDVPLYGYTF. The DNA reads TGTGCCAGCAGCTTAGACGTCCCCCTCTATGGCTACACCTTC.